These 4 T cell receptor beta chains were all obtained from the same sample, sequenced in a study of T cells after yellow fever vaccination. TCRdb passed the 5' RACE reads through MiXCR, listing each CDR3 protein once. This sample has about 160,000 distinct CDR3 sequences, with 5.5% to 7.5% found just once. The sequencing here drew on CD4+ T cells sorted from PBMCs, taken 5 days after the first yellow fever vaccination. Every receptor here comes from a man between 18 and 35 years old who received the YFV17D yellow fever vaccine.

This clonotype was recorded only once. The gene calls are TRBV5-6 and TRBJ2-7, with D maybe TRBD1 (6 bases). This CDR3 has 13 residues. CDR1 and CDR2 from the germline V gene are SGHDT and YYEEEE. CDR3 amino acids: CSSSTMTGYEQYV. The CDR3 DNA sequence: TGTTCCAGCAGCACGATGACAGGCTACGAGCAGTACGTC.

This clonotype was seen more than once but under ten times. The genes are TRBV6-5 and TRBJ2-3; 11 bases are shared with TRBD2. V dropped 0 bases and J dropped 8; count of bases not matched to a gene: 7. There are 16 residues in the CDR3. Germline loops: CDR1 MNHEY, CDR2 SVGAGI. The CDR3 DNA follows: TGTGCCAGCAGTTACTCACTAGCGGGGGCCTCGCGTACGCAGTATTTT. Translation gives CASSYSLAGASRTQYF.

The sample holds a few counts of this clonotype. The chain employs TRBV20-1 and TRBJ1-6; 7 bases agree with TRBD1. Germline V gene sequence: CDR1 DFQATT, CDR2 SNEGSKA (reference sequence). This CDR3 has 14 amino acids. The trim removed 6 bases at V and 7 bases at J, leaving 9 bases unmatched. The DNA for the CDR3 is TGCAGTGCAAGGACAGGAGGAGGGAATTCACCCCTCCACTTT. It codes for CSARTGGGNSPLHF.

This clonotype has ten or more counts. The chain combines TRBV29-1 with TRBJ2-3, with a weak D call TRBD2 (6 bases). CDR1 and CDR2 (germline): SQVTM, ANQGSEA. V lost 1 base and J 6 bases, leaving 8 bases between the germline ends. The CDR3 sequence is 12 residues long. Here the CDR3 reads CSVEAGVDTQYF. CDR3 coding DNA: TGCAGCGTTGAAGCGGGGGTGGATACGCAGTATTTT.